The next 7 T cell receptor beta chains were all read from a single sample in a study of blood T cell repertoires in COVID-19. Using immunoSEQ multiplex PCR, the repertoire was profiled, and TCRdb retains in-frame clones only, with some absent. This sample has about 250,000 clones; 85% to 90% occur once, and the top ten carry 3% to 4%. The sequenced sample was PBMCs or T cells enriched from blood (not recorded which). Source of these receptors: a woman aged 25 to 45 with acute COVID-19.

The chain carries TRBV18 and TRBJ2-2; perhaps TRBD2 as D (5 bases). The V gene lost 3 bases and the J gene lost 2 bases, with 10 bases spanning the gap. The CDR3 has 15 amino acids. CDR1 is KGHSH, CDR2 LQKENI, per germline. The CDR3 loop is CASSPDGGNTGELFF. DNA for the CDR3: TGTGCCAGCTCACCGGACGGAGGTAACACCGGGGAGCTGTTTTTT.

The chain uses TRBV5-4 and TRBJ2-3; D unresolved. The V end was cut by 4 bases, the J end by 3 bases, with 6 bases between. This CDR3 is built from 12 residues. The germline CDR1 and CDR2 sequences are SGHNT and YYREEE (reference sequence). The CDR3, as DNA: TGTGCCAGCAGCCGAGCAACAGATACGCAGTATTTT. This gives the protein CASSRATDTQYF. Using reference TRBV5-4 and TRBJ2-3 for the parts outside the CDR3, the full variable domain is ETGVTQSPTHLIKTRGQQVTLRCSSQSGHNTVSWYQQALGQGPQFIFQYYREEENGRGNFPPRFSGLQFPNYSSELNVNALELDDSALYLCASSRATDTQYFGPGTRLTVL.

This chain connects TRBV10-3 to TRBJ1-2; D call uncertain. Germline CDR1 and CDR2: ENHRY and SYGVKD. This CDR3 contains 13 residues. Trimming stripped 6 bases from V and 2 bases from J, with 10 bases between. CDR3 sequence reads: CAISGSENYGYTF. As DNA, the CDR3 is TGTGCCATCAGCGGCTCGGAGAACTATGGCTACACCTTC.

This rearrangement joins TRBV29-1 to TRBJ2-6; D is perhaps TRBD1 (5 bases). This CDR3 region has 13 residues. From germline, CDR1 is SQVTM and CDR2 ANQGSEA. V lost 6 bases and J 1 base, leaving 7 bases between the germline ends. The CDR3 DNA sequence: TGCAGCGTGACAGATTCTGGGGCCAACGTCCTGACTTTC. Translating it yields CSVTDSGANVLTF.

This chain uses TRBV19 with TRBJ1-2, with 9 bases identical to TRBD1. From germline, CDR1 is LNHDA and CDR2 SQIVND (reference sequence). V shed 4 bases, J shed 4 bases, and the junction held 4 bases outside the gene matches. The CDR3 runs to 14 residues. CDR3 protein: CASSRDRDFYGYTF. CDR3 nucleotides: TGTGCCAGTAGTAGGGACAGGGACTTCTATGGCTACACCTTC.

This rearrangement joins TRBV19 to TRBJ1-1; weak D call: TRBD1 (6 bases). Germline V CDR1 and CDR2: LNHDA, SQIVND (reference sequence). V was trimmed by 11 bases and J by 0 bases, leaving 16 bases between them. This CDR3 comprises 14 residues. CDR3 sequence reads: CASELGTMNTEAFF. CDR3 nucleotide sequence: TGTGCCTCGGAGCTCGGGACAATGAACACTGAAGCTTTCTTT.

The chain uses TRBV5-4 and TRBJ1-2; D perhaps matches TRBD1 (5 bases). The CDR3 totals 12 residues. Trimming left V 0 bases short and J 13 bases short, with 13 bases between. Germline lookup yields CDR1 SGHNT and CDR2 YYREEE (reference sequence). CDR3 nucleotide sequence: TGTGCCAGCAGCTTGGATGATTGGGGGGGCACCTTC. It encodes CASSLDDWGGTF.